These 26 T cell receptor beta chains originate from one sample sequenced in a study of vaccination effects on CD4 cells after COVID-19. Antigens for these TCRs are unknown. Sequenced by immunoSEQ multiplex PCR; TCRdb stores in-frame clones only, minus some. The sample has more than 20,000 clones, approximately 62% seen once. Antigen-specific CD4+ T cells were first expanded with viral peptide pools by the ViraFEST assay and only then sequenced. Upon completion of roughly ten days in culture, CD4+ T cells were isolated. It was between March and December 2020 that the person had a SARS-CoV-2 infection confirmed by PCR. Specimen: CD4+ T cells from PBMCs cultured with SARS-CoV-2 spike peptides, collected before COVID-19 vaccination. These receptors came from a human donor who had a prior SARS-CoV-2 infection.

V is TRBV7-6 and J is TRBJ1-6, with a tentative D call TRBD1 (5 bases). The CDR3 contains 15 residues. CDR1 SGHVS and CDR2 FNYEAQ come from the germline V gene. V shed 0 bases and J shed 5 bases, with 8 bases lying between them. DNA for the CDR3: TGTGCCAGCAGCTTAGCCGGGACCGATAATTCACCCCTCCACTTT. Amino acids: CASSLAGTDNSPLHF.

The genes are TRBV5-6 and TRBJ2-5; D gene ambiguous. This CDR3 has 11 amino acids. Germline CDR1 SGHDT, CDR2 YYEEEE. V lost 1 base to trimming and J lost 5 bases, with 3 bases between them. The CDR3 DNA sequence: TGTGCCAGCAGCTTGCGGGAGACCCAGTACTTC. Encoded protein: CASSLRETQYF.

This clone is medium-sized (0.01 to 0.1%) in the sample. The chain is built from TRBV5-8 and TRBJ1-4; D gene ambiguous. This CDR3 is built from 15 residues. Trimming took 0 bases from V and 8 from J, leaving 14 bases between them. The germline V gene encodes CDR1 SGHTS and CDR2 YDEGEE. The CDR3 spells CASSLGSSGYEKLFF. The CDR3, as DNA: TGTGCCAGCAGCTTGGGTTCAAGTGGTTACGAAAAACTGTTTTTT.

The chain joins TRBV5-1 to TRBJ2-5, with D perhaps matching TRBD1 or TRBD2 (5 bases each). Germline values: CDR1 SGHRS, CDR2 YFSETQ. This CDR3 has 15 amino acids. The V end lost 0 bases, the J end lost 5 bases, and 14 bases lay between the germline ends. The CDR3 spells CASSLASGSGETQYF. The CDR3 DNA reads as TGCGCCAGCAGCTTGGCCTCAGGGAGTGGGGAGACCCAGTACTTC.

This clone has just one count. The chain joins TRBV5-1 to TRBJ2-7; D is unresolved. The CDR3 has 12 amino acids. V shed 2 bases and J shed 7 bases, with 10 bases lying between them. Germline loops: CDR1 SGHRS, CDR2 YFSETQ. The CDR3 here is CASSFGSAEQYF. The CDR3 bases are TGCGCCAGCAGCTTCGGCAGCGCTGAGCAGTACTTC.

J is TRBJ2-7 and V is TRBV18, with D possibly being TRBD2 (6 bases). CDR1 and CDR2 from the germline V gene are KGHSH and LQKENI. V lost 0 bases, J lost 4 bases, and 13 bases lay in between. The CDR3 sequence is 15 residues long. The CDR3 reads CASSPPSGELYEQYF. DNA for the CDR3: TGTGCCAGCTCACCACCTAGCGGAGAACTGTACGAGCAGTACTTC. Full variable domain (missing parts from reference TRBV18 and TRBJ2-7): NAGVMQNPRHLVRRRGQEARLRCSPMKGHSHVYWYRQLPEEGLKFMVYLQKENIIDESGMPKERFSAEFPKEGPSILRIQQVVRGDSAAYFCASSPPSGELYEQYFGPGTRLTVT.

This chain links TRBV19 with TRBJ1-1, with 7 bases matching TRBD1. Germline V gene data show CDR1 as LNHDA and CDR2 as SQIVND (reference sequence). CDR3 size: 15 residues. V shed 5 bases and J 4 bases; nucleotides not matched to a gene: 10. DNA of the CDR3: TGTGCCAGTAGTGCCGAGAGACAGGGACTCACTGAAGCTTTCTTT. Protein sequence: CASSAERQGLTEAFF.

CDR3 protein: CASRLTVGEKLFF. The CDR3 bases are TGTGCCAGCAGATTGACAGTTGGTGAAAAACTGTTTTTT. This sequence joins TRBV6-1 and TRBJ1-4, with D perhaps matching TRBD1 (5 bases). The CDR3 is 13 residues long. V shed 6 bases and J shed 7 bases, with 12 bases lying between them. Germline lookup yields CDR1 MNHNS and CDR2 SASEGT.

This chain connects TRBV5-1 to TRBJ2-1, with TRBD2 matching 13 bases. The length of the CDR3 is 14 residues. V was clipped by 6 bases and J by 7 bases; unmatched bases: 4. Germline-derived CDR1 and CDR2 are SGHRS and YFSETQ. This chain's CDR3 is CASIRTSGGNEQFF. CDR3 nucleotides: TGCGCCAGCATTAGGACTAGCGGGGGAAATGAGCAGTTCTTC. Drawing the rest from reference TRBV5-1 and TRBJ2-1, the complete variable domain is KAGVTQTPRYLIKTRGQQVTLSCSPISGHRSVSWYQQTPGQGLQFLFEYFSETQRNKGNFPGRFSGRQFSNSRSEMNVSTLELGDSALYLCASIRTSGGNEQFFGPGTRLTVL.

V is TRBV2 and J is TRBJ2-7; D possibly corresponds to TRBD1 (6 bases). This CDR3 has 12 amino acids. Per the germline V gene, CDR1 is SNHLY and CDR2 is FYNNEI. The V and J ends lost 8 bases and 1 base respectively, with 9 bases between them. CDR3 nucleotides: TGTGCCAGCGCAGGGGATTCCTACGAGCAGTACTTC. It yields the protein CASAGDSYEQYF.

This chain uses TRBV30 with TRBJ2-2, with D possibly TRBD2 on 6 matching bases. Germline lookup yields CDR1 GTSNPN and CDR2 SVGIG (reference sequence). This CDR3 has 15 residues. Trimming pared 3 bases from V and 4 bases from J, leaving 15 bases between. DNA of the CDR3: TGTGCCTGGAGGGCGTGGGAGGCCCCCACCGGGGAGCTGTTTTTT. Protein product: CAWRAWEAPTGELFF.

The chain couples TRBV3-1 (or the pseudogene TRBV3-2) to TRBJ2-7; D call uncertain. The CDR3 totals 12 residues. Germline V gives CDR1 LGHDT, CDR2 YNNKEL (reference sequence). The V end lost 3 bases, the J end lost 0 bases, and 3 bases lay between the germline ends. The CDR3 DNA sequence: TGTGCCAGCAGCCATAACTCCTACGAGCAGTACTTC. The encoded protein is CASSHNSYEQYF.

The genes are TRBV7-8 and TRBJ2-1; D may be TRBD1 (5 bases). The V end lost 0 bases, the J end lost 9 bases, and 15 bases lay between the germline ends. CDR1 and CDR2 (germline): SGHVS, FQNEAQ. The CDR3 totals 15 residues. CDR3 nucleotides: TGTGCCAGCAGCTTAGCTGGACCGTACCAGGGTGAGCAGTTCTTC. Protein product: CASSLAGPYQGEQFF.

The chain employs TRBV28 and TRBJ2-7, with D tentatively TRBD1 (6 bases). CDR1 and CDR2 (germline): MDHEN, SYDVKM. The ends were cut back, 6 bases at V and 0 bases at J, with 15 bases in the middle. CDR3 length: 15 amino acids. Written as DNA, the CDR3 is TGTGCCAGCAGACCCACAGGGAGCATCTCCTACGAGCAGTACTTC. Its protein is CASRPTGSISYEQYF.

The chain recombines TRBV9 with TRBJ2-7, with D hard to call. Germline CDR1 and CDR2: SGDLS and YYNGEE. V lost 0 bases and J lost 1, with 8 bases in between. The CDR3 is made up of 14 amino acids. The CDR3: CASSVGTTSYEQYF. DNA for the CDR3: TGTGCCAGCAGCGTAGGAACCACGTCCTACGAGCAGTACTTC.

The CDR3 region has the DNA TGTGCCACCAGTGGAGGACTAGGTTCCTACAATGAGCAGTTCTTC. It yields the protein CATSGGLGSYNEQFF. The gene calls are TRBV24-1 and TRBJ2-1, with TRBD2 identical over 7 bases. Germline trimming cut 5 bases from V and 1 base from J; bases unmatched to any gene: 4. The CDR3 sequence is 15 residues long. The germline CDR1 and CDR2 sequences are KGHDR and SFDVKD.

V usage is TRBV6-5 and J usage is TRBJ2-7, with a possible D match to TRBD1 (6 bases). This CDR3 spans 13 amino acids. The V and J ends lost 6 bases and 9 bases respectively, with 18 bases between them. Germline CDR1 and CDR2: MNHEY and SVGAGI. This chain's CDR3 is CASRDPQGFGQYF. The DNA of the CDR3 is TGTGCCAGCAGGGACCCACAGGGTTTCGGGCAGTACTTC.

The chain combines TRBV7-9 with TRBJ2-5, with no clear D. V shed 4 bases and J shed 5 bases, with 8 bases lying between them. The CDR3 extends over 12 amino acids. Germline V gives CDR1 SEHNR, CDR2 FQNEAQ (reference sequence). CDR3 loop: CASSSGRETQYF. Here the CDR3 DNA reads TGTGCCAGCAGCTCAGGTCGCGAGACCCAGTACTTC.

The chain links TRBV7-3 to TRBJ1-5; the D is unclear. The CDR3 runs to 16 residues. Looked up from germline, CDR1 is SGHTA and CDR2 is FQGTGA. Trimming removed 4 bases at V and 7 bases at J, with 20 bases between. The CDR3 coding sequence is TGTGCCAGCAGCTCGAACCTCCGGGAGGAAGGGCAGCCCCAGCATTTT. This sequence encodes CASSSNLREEGQPQHF. The whole variable domain, remainder taken from reference TRBV7-3 and TRBJ1-5, is GAGVSQTPSNKVTEKGKYVELRCDPISGHTALYWYRQSLGQGPEFLIYFQGTGAADDSGLPNDRFFAVRPEGSVSTLKIQRTERGDSAVYLCASSSNLREEGQPQHFGDGTRLSIL.

This clone has a handful of counts. The chain couples TRBV28 to TRBJ2-3; D uncertain. This CDR3 comprises 14 residues. Germline V gene lookup returns CDR1 MDHEN and CDR2 SYDVKM. V was clipped by 4 bases and J by 7 bases, with 15 bases between them. CDR3 sequence reads: CASSSPQTPHTQYF. CDR3 coding DNA: TGTGCCAGCAGTTCCCCCCAAACGCCGCATACGCAGTATTTT.

In this sample, this clone turned up once. The chain uses TRBV14 and TRBJ2-1; tentative D call: TRBD2 (5 bases). V was clipped by 1 base and J by 10 bases, with 14 bases between them. The CDR3 covers 14 residues. Per germline, CDR1 SGHDN and CDR2 FVKESK. The CDR3 nucleotides read TGTGCCAGCAGCCAAGGAAAGCGGTTCTCCGAGCAGTTCTTC. Translating gives CASSQGKRFSEQFF. The variable domain in full, with the rest retrieved from reference TRBV14 and TRBJ2-1, is EAGVTQFPSHSVIEKGQTVTLRCDPISGHDNLYWYRRVMGKEIKFLLHFVKESKQDESGMPNNRFLAERTGGTYSTLKVQPAELEDSGVYFCASSQGKRFSEQFFGPGTRLTVL.

V gene TRBV4-2 combines with J gene TRBJ2-3; TRBD2 agrees at 12 bases. Germline trimming cut 2 bases from V and 6 bases from J; bases unmatched to any gene: 6. Germline V CDR1 and CDR2: LGHNA, YNFKEQ. This CDR3 region has 16 residues. The CDR3 region has the DNA TGTGCCAGCAGCCAACCTAGCGGGGGGGCAGCCGATACGCAGTATTTT. It is translated as CASSQPSGGAADTQYF.

CDR3 sequence: CASSLAGLAGREQYF. CDR3 in DNA: TGTGCCAGCAGCTTGGCGGGACTAGCGGGTAGGGAGCAGTACTTC. The J gene is TRBJ2-7, the V gene TRBV5-6; 12 bases line up with TRBD2. Unmatched junction bases numbered 5, after V lost 0 bases and J lost 7 bases. Germline CDR1 reads SGHDT; CDR2 reads YYEEEE. The CDR3 is 15 amino acids.

V usage is TRBV19 and J usage is TRBJ2-3; no reliable D call. Germline assignment: CDR1 LNHDA and CDR2 SQIVND (reference sequence). V lost 2 bases and J 2 bases, leaving 14 bases between the germline ends. The CDR3 consists of 16 residues. CDR3 residues: CASSIFTASHTDTQYF. In nucleotides, the CDR3 is TGTGCCAGTAGTATATTTACAGCCTCCCACACAGATACGCAGTATTTT.

V gene TRBV6-5 combines with J gene TRBJ2-3; D possibly uses TRBD1 or TRBD2 (6 bases each). V lost 0 bases and J lost 2, with 12 bases in between. The CDR3 sequence is 16 residues long. From germline, CDR1 is MNHEY and CDR2 SVGAGI. The CDR3 DNA reads as TGTGCCAGCAGTTACTCAGGGCCGGGGGCCACAGATACGCAGTATTTT. Protein: CASSYSGPGATDTQYF.

The J gene is TRBJ2-1, the V gene TRBV5-1; 8 bases align to TRBD2. Germline loops: CDR1 SGHRS, CDR2 YFSETQ. CDR3 length: 17 residues. V shed 0 bases, J shed 0 bases, and the junction held 5 bases outside the gene matches. This CDR3 is CASSLGLALGSYNEQFF. For the CDR3, the DNA is TGCGCCAGCAGCTTGGGACTAGCGCTTGGCTCCTACAATGAGCAGTTCTTC. Filled out from reference TRBV5-1 and TRBJ2-1, the complete variable domain reads KAGVTQTPRYLIKTRGQQVTLSCSPISGHRSVSWYQQTPGQGLQFLFEYFSETQRNKGNFPGRFSGRQFSNSRSEMNVSTLELGDSALYLCASSLGLALGSYNEQFFGPGTRLTVL.